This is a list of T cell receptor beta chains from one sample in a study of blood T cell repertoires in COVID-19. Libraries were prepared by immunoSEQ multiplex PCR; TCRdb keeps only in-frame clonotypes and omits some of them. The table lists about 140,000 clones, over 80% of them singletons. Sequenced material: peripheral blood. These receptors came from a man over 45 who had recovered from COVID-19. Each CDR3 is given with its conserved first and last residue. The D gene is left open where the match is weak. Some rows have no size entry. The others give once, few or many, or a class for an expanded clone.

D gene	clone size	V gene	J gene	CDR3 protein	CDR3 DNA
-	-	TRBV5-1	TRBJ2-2	CASSFKEGDTGELFF	TGCGCCAGCAGCTTTAAAGAGGGTGACACCGGGGAGCTGTTTTTT
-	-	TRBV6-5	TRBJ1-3	CASRTGGSGNTIYF	TGTGCCAGCAGAACGGGGGGCTCTGGAAACACCATATATTTT
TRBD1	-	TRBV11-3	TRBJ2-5	CASSRGQGGEETQYF	TGTGCCAGCAGCCGAGGACAGGGCGGAGAGGAGACCCAGTACTTC
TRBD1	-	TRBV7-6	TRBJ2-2	CASSLARTGGNTGELFF	TGTGCCAGCAGCTTAGCCCGGACAGGGGGCAACACCGGGGAGCTGTTTTTT
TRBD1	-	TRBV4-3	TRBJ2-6	CASSQDPPGTGTFSGANVLTF	TGCGCCAGCAGCCAAGATCCACCGGGGACAGGGACCTTCTCTGGGGCCAACGTCCTGACTTTC
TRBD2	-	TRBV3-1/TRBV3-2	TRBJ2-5	CASSPILAGLPQETQYF	TGTGCCAGCAGCCCCATCCTAGCGGGACTACCCCAAGAGACCCAGTACTTC
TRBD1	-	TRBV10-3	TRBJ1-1	CASGTGIEAFF	TGTGCCAGCGGGACAGGGATTGAAGCTTTCTTT
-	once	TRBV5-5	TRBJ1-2	CASSPAEDYGYTF	TGTGCCAGCAGCCCCGCAGAAGACTATGGCTACACCTTC
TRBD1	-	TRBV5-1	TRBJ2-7	CASHGQGAPEQYF	TGCGCCAGCCATGGACAGGGGGCGCCCGAGCAGTACTTC
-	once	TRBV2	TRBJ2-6	CASSDQGGLSGANVLTF	TGTGCCAGCAGTGACCAGGGTGGGCTCTCCGGGGCCAACGTCCTGACTTTC
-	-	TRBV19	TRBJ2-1	CASSVGGGHNEQFF	TGTGCCAGTAGTGTAGGGGGAGGCCACAATGAGCAGTTCTTC
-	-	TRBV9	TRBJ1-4	CASSLGPVGTNEKLFF	TGTGCCAGCAGCTTAGGCCCGGTGGGCACTAATGAAAAACTGTTTTTT
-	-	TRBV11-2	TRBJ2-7	CASSLDHTAYEQYF	TGTGCCAGCAGCTTAGATCACACAGCCTACGAGCAGTACTTC
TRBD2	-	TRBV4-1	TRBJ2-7	CASSQEGAGGPYEQYF	TGCGCCAGCAGCCAAGAGGGGGCGGGGGGCCCCTACGAGCAGTACTTC
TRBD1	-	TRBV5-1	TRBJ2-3	CASSARGQGDADTQYF	TGCGCCAGCAGCGCTCGGGGACAGGGGGACGCAGATACGCAGTATTTT
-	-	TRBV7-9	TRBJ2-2	CASSDRNTGELFF	TGTGCCAGCAGTGACAGGAACACCGGGGAGCTGTTTTTT
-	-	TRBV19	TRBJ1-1	CASSPRPAVRGTEAFF	TGTGCCAGTAGTCCTCGCCCAGCGGTGAGAGGCACTGAAGCTTTCTTT
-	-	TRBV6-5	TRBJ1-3	CASSYGAGNSGNTIYF	TGTGCCAGCAGTTACGGGGCAGGGAACTCTGGAAACACCATATATTTT
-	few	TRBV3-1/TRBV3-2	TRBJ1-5	CASPGPLPGESNQPQHF	TGTGCCAGCCCCGGTCCCCTCCCCGGGGAAAGCAATCAGCCCCAGCATTTT
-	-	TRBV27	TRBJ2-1	CASSLWSRNNEQFF	TGTGCCAGCAGTTTATGGTCTAGAAACAATGAGCAGTTCTTC
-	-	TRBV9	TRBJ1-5	CASSVSGNQPQHF	TGTGCCAGCAGCGTATCGGGAAATCAGCCCCAGCATTTT
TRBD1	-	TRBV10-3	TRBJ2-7	CAISESTGSPEQYF	TGTGCCATCAGTGAGTCGACAGGGTCCCCCGAGCAGTACTTC
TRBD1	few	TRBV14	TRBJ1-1	CASSQERTGSTEAFF	TGTGCCAGCAGCCAAGAGCGGACAGGGAGCACTGAAGCTTTCTTT
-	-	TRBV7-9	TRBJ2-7	CASSFIGRVDEQYF	TGTGCCAGCAGCTTTATTGGCAGGGTAGACGAGCAGTACTTC
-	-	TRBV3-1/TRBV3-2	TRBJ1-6	CASSTFGVSSSYNSPLHF	TGTGCCAGCAGCACATTCGGGGTATCGAGCTCCTATAATTCACCCCTCCACTTT
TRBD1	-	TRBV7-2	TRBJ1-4	CASSLGLVGQWNEKLFF	TGTGCCAGCAGCTTGGGCCTAGTGGGACAGTGGAATGAAAAACTGTTTTTT
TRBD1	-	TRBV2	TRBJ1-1	CASSVGTANTEAFF	TGTGCCAGCAGTGTAGGGACAGCGAACACTGAAGCTTTCTTT
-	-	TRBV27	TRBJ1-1	CASRQPGTLNTEAFF	TGTGCCAGCAGGCAACCCGGGACATTAAACACTGAAGCTTTCTTT
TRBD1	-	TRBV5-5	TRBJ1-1	CASSLGLGQGSTEAFF	TGTGCCAGCAGCTTGGGACTCGGACAGGGGAGCACTGAAGCTTTCTTT
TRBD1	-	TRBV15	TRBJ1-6	CATSDRTGAGNSPLHF	TGTGCCACCAGCGACCGAACAGGGGCGGGTAATTCACCCCTCCACTTT
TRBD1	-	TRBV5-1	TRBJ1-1	CASSATGTGGTEAFF	TGCGCCAGCAGCGCAACCGGGACAGGGGGCACTGAAGCTTTCTTT
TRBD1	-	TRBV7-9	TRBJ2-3	CASSSRRTTGGTDTQYF	TGTGCCAGCAGTTCTAGAAGGACTACAGGGGGAACAGATACGCAGTATTTT
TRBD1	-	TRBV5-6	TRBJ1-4	CASSSGQGEGEKLFF	TGTGCCAGCAGCTCCGGACAGGGGGAAGGAGAAAAACTGTTTTTT
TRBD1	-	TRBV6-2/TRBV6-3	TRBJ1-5	CASSYPLGTAFNQPQHF	TGTGCCAGCAGTTACCCCCTCGGGACAGCCTTCAATCAGCCCCAGCATTTT
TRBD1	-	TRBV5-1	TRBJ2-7	CASSLDGTGPPYEQYF	TGCGCCAGCAGCTTGGATGGGACAGGACCTCCCTACGAGCAGTACTTC
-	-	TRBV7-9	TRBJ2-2	CASSFVSGTGELFF	TGTGCCAGCAGCTTCGTGTCGGGGACCGGGGAGCTGTTTTTT
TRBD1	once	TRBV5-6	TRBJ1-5	CASSSTGVGQPQHF	TGTGCCAGCAGTTCTACAGGGGTGGGCCAGCCCCAGCATTTT
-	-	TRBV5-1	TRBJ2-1	CASTPGGTASYNEQFF	TGCGCCAGCACCCCAGGAGGGACCGCCTCCTACAATGAGCAGTTCTTC
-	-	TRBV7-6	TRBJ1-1	CASTVLDFVTEAFF	TGTGCCAGCACTGTGCTTGACTTCGTCACTGAAGCTTTCTTT
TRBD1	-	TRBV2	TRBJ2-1	CANSQGALSYNEQFF	TGTGCCAATTCGCAGGGGGCTCTATCCTACAATGAGCAGTTCTTC
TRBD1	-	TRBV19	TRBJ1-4	CASSTRQGGSKNEKLFF	TGTGCCAGTAGTACTCGACAGGGTGGTTCTAAGAATGAAAAACTGTTTTTT
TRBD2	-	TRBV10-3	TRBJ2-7	CAISEPVAGATTYEQYF	TGTGCCATCAGTGAGCCGGTAGCGGGGGCCACAACCTACGAGCAGTACTTC
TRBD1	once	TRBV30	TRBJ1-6	CAWSGDRTTSPLHF	TGTGCCTGGAGTGGGGACAGAACGACTTCACCCCTCCACTTT
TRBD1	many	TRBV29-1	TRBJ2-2	CSATDRGQTNTGELFF	TGCAGCGCAACGGACAGGGGGCAAACGAACACCGGGGAGCTGTTTTTT
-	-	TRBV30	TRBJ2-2	CAWRGGTGELFF	TGTGCCTGGAGGGGGGGAACCGGGGAGCTGTTTTTT
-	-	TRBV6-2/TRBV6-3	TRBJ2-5	CASSYGARFTQYF	TGTGCCAGCAGTTACGGGGCCCGCTTTACCCAGTACTTC
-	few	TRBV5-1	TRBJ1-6	CASRKQDNSPLHF	TGCGCCAGCCGTAAACAAGATAATTCACCCCTCCACTTT
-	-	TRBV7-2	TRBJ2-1	CASSRDPTANNEQFF	TGTGCCAGCAGCCGCGATCCGACAGCGAACAATGAGCAGTTCTTC
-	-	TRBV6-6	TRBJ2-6	CASSPGPGQGITTGANVLTF	TGTGCCAGCAGCCCAGGCCCGGGACAAGGAATAACCACTGGGGCCAACGTCCTGACTTTC